The clone carrying this T cell receptor (beta chain) was recorded a few times. The antigen is unknown. TCRdb ran MiXCR on the 5' RACE reads and lists one entry per CDR3 protein. The table has 540,000 or so distinct CDR3 sequences, roughly 20% seen once. The sample belongs to a study of T-cell memory formation after mild COVID-19. Turning to the study itself: The TCR clusters were mostly specific to one donor. Study-level points and caveats: Among clones peaking at day 37 in the second wave, SARS-CoV-2 specificity remained unconfirmed. A balance of CD4 and CD8 characterized clones contracting day 15 to 85, whereas later expanders leaned CD4+. That cross-reactive memory joined was suggested by some responding clones appearing in pre-infection memory.

Germline CDR1 and CDR2: LGHNA and YSLEER. The CDR3 is 14 residues long. The germline V and J ends were trimmed by 3 bases and 3 bases, with 12 bases remaining between them. This rearrangement joins TRBV4-3 to TRBJ2-7, with D possibly being TRBD2 (6 bases). The receptor comes from an adult woman who had mild COVID-19 (a few samples of this study predate the infection). Cell type and time point are not known. Sequenced sample: PBMCs or a T cell subset sorted from them (not recorded which). CDR3: CASSHHRESYEQYF. The DNA of the CDR3 is TGCGCCAGCAGCCATCACCGGGAGAGCTACGAGCAGTACTTC.